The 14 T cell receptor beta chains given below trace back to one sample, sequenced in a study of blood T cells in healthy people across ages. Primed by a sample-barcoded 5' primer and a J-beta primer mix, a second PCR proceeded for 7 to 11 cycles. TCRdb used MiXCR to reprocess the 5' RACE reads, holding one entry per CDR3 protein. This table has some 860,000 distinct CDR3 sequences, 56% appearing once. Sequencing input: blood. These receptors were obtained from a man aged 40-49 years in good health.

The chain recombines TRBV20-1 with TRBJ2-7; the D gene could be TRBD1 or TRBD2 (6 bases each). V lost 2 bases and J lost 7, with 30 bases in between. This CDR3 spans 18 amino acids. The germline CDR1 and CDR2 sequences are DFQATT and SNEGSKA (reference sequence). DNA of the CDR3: TGCAGTGCTAGACCCCTCCGATGGCAAGGGGGGTCTACAAATGAGCAGTACTTC. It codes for CSARPLRWQGGSTNEQYF.

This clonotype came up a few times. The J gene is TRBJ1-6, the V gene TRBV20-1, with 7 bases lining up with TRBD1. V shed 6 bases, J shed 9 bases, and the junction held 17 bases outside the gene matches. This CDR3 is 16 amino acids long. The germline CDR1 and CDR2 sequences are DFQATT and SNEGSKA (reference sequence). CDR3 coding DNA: TGCAGTGCCCGTGGGGGACAGCAGTCTTCGTTTTCACCCCTCCACTTT. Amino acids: CSARGGQQSSFSPLHF.

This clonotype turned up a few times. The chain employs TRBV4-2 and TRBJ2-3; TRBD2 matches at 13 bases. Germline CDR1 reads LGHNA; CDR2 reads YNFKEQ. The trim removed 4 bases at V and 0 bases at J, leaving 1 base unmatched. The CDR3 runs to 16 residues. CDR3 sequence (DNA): TGTGCCAGCAGCCCGACTAGCGGGGGGAGCACAGATACGCAGTATTTT. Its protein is CASSPTSGGSTDTQYF.

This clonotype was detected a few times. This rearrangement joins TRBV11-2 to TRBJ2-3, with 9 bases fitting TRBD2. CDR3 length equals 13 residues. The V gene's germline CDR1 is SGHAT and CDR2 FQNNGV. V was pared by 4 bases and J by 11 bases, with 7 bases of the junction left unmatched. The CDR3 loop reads CASSSERGARQYF. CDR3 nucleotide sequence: TGTGCCAGCAGCTCGGAGCGGGGGGCCCGGCAGTATTTT.

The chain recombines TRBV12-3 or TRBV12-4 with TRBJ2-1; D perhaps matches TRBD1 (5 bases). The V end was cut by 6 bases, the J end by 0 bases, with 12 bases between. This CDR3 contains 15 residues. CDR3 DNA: TGTGCCAGCAGAGACCAGGGCCTCTCCTACAATGAGCAGTTCTTC. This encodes CASRDQGLSYNEQFF.

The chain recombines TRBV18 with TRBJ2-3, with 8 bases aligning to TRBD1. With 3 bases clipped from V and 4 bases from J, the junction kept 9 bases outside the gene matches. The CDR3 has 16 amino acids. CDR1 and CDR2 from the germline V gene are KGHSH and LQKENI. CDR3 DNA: TGTGCCAGCTCACCCCAGACAGGGGACAGGTCAGATACGCAGTATTTT. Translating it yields CASSPQTGDRSDTQYF.

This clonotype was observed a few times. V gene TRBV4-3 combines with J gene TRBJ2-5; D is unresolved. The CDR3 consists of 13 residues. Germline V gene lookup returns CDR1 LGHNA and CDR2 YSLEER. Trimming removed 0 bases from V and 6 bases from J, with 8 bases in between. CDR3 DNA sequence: TGCGCCAGCAGCCAAGATTTAAGCCAGACCCAGTACTTC. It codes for CASSQDLSQTQYF.

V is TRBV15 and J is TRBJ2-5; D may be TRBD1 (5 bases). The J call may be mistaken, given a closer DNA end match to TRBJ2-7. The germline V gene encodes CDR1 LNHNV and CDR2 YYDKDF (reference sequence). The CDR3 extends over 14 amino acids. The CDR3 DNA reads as TGTGCCACCAGCAGAGATCTAGGGGTCGACGAGCAGTACTTC. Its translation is CATSRDLGVDEQYF.

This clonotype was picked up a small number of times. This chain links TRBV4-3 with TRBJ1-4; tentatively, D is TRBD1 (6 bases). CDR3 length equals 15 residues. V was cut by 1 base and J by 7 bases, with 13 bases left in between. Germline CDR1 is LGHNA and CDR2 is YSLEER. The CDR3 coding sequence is TGCGCCAGCAGCCAAGTGGGGGGCGCGGGTGAAAAACTGTTTTTT. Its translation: CASSQVGGAGEKLFF.

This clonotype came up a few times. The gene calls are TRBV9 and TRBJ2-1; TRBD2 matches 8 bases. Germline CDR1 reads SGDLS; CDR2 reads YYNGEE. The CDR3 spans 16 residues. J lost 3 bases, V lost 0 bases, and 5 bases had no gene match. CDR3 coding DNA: TGTGCCAGCAGCGTAGGGGCGGGGGGAGACTACAATGAGCAGTTCTTC. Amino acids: CASSVGAGGDYNEQFF. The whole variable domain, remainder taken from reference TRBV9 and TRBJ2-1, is DSGVTQTPKHLITATGQRVTLRCSPRSGDLSVYWYQQSLDQGLQFLIQYYNGEERAKGNILERFSAQQFPDLHSELNLSSLELGDSALYFCASSVGAGGDYNEQFFGPGTRLTVL.

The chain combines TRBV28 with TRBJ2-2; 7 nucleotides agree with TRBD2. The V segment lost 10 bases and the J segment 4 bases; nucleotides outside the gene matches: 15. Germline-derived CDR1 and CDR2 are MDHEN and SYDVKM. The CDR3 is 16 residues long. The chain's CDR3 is CATASELAIVTGELFF. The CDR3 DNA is TGTGCCACCGCATCGGAACTAGCGATCGTCACCGGGGAGCTGTTTTTT.

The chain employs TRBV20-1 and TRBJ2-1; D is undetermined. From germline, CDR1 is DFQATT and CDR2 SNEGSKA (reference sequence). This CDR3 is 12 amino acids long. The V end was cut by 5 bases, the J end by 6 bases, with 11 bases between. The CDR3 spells CSASRGGNEQFF. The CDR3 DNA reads TGCAGTGCTTCCCGAGGTGGCAATGAGCAGTTCTTC.

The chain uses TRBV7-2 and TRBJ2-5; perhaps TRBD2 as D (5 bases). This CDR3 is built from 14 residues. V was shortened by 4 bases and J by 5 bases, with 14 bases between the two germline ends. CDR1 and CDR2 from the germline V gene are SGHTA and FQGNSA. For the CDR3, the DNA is TGTGCCAGCAGCTCAAATGTGGGCGGGGAGACCCAGTACTTC. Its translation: CASSSNVGGETQYF.

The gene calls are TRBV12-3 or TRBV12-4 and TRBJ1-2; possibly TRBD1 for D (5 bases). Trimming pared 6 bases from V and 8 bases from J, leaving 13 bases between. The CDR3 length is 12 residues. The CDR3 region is CASSLGDGGYTF. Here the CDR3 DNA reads TGTGCCAGCAGCCTCGGGGACGGGGGCTACACCTTC.